The rows below give T cell receptor beta chains drawn from one sample of a study of cytomegalovirus exposure and HLA in healthy donors. Sequencing used immunoSEQ multiplex PCR; TCRdb keeps in-frame clones, though not all of them. Of 150,000 to 200,000 clones in the sample, 55% to 80% were seen once. Sequencing was performed on PBMCs. These receptors came from a woman under 30 in good health and CMV-seropositive. The CDR3 runs from the conserved cysteine through the conserved F or W. D genes are given only for firm matches. The size field is filled for only some rows; it gives once, few, many or a size class.

clone size	J gene	D gene	V gene	CDR3 DNA	CDR3 protein
.	TRBJ2-5	.	TRBV18	TGTGCCAGCTCACCAGGCAGTCAAGAGACCCAGTACTTC	CASSPGSQETQYF
.	TRBJ2-7	TRBD2	TRBV7-3	TGTGCCAGCAGCTATAGCGGGAGCGCGATAAACGAGCAGTACTTC	CASSYSGSAINEQYF
.	TRBJ2-5	.	TRBV9	TGTGCCAGCAGCGTAGCTAGCAACCCCGGGACCCAGTACTTC	CASSVASNPGTQYF
.	TRBJ2-2	.	TRBV11-3	TGTGCCAGCAGCTTATCTTTGGGGGCGTACACCGGGGAGCTGTTTTTT	CASSLSLGAYTGELFF
few	TRBJ1-1	.	TRBV6-5	TGTGCCAGCAGTTCCCCACGGAGAAACACTGAAGCTTTCTTT	CASSSPRRNTEAFF
.	TRBJ1-5	.	TRBV19	TGTGCCAGTAGGGACCTGGGGGGTAGGCAGATAAGCAATCAGCCCCAGCATTTT	CASRDLGGRQISNQPQHF
.	TRBJ1-2	TRBD1	TRBV11-2	TGTGCCAGCAGCCCCGGACAGGGTAGTGGCTACACCTTC	CASSPGQGSGYTF
.	TRBJ2-6	TRBD1	TRBV2	TGTGCCAGCAGTGCTACCGGGACAGCTAGCTCTGGGGCCAACGTCCTGACTTTC	CASSATGTASSGANVLTF
few	TRBJ2-7	TRBD1	TRBV18	TGTGCCAGCTCGACAGGGGGAATCCCCTACGAGCAGTACTTC	CASSTGGIPYEQYF
.	TRBJ2-2	.	TRBV5-4	TGTGCCAGCAGCTTGCCAGGCAGAAACACCGGGGAGCTGTTTTTT	CASSLPGRNTGELFF
few	TRBJ1-6	.	TRBV5-1	TGCGCCAGCAGCGGGGGGGATGCGCAGGGCAATTCACCCCTCCACTTT	CASSGGDAQGNSPLHF
.	TRBJ2-5	.	TRBV14	TGTGCCAGCAGCCAAGATCCAAAGACCCAGTACTTC	CASSQDPKTQYF
.	TRBJ1-3	.	TRBV28	TGTGCCACCCACAACGGGATTGAGGGAAACACCATATATTTT	CATHNGIEGNTIYF
.	TRBJ2-7	TRBD1	TRBV6-5	TGTGCCAGCAGTCAGCGACAGGGAGCCTACGAGCAGTACTTC	CASSQRQGAYEQYF
.	TRBJ1-2	.	TRBV13	TGTGCCAGCAGCTCTCCCAACTATGGCTACACCTTC	CASSSPNYGYTF
few	TRBJ2-1	.	TRBV9	TGTGCCAGCAGCGTAGATCTGACTAATGAGCAGTTCTTC	CASSVDLTNEQFF
few	TRBJ1-5	.	TRBV11-3	TGTGCCAGCAGCTTAGAGGACAGTCAGCCCCAGCATTTT	CASSLEDSQPQHF
.	TRBJ1-1	.	TRBV28	TGTGCCAGCAGTTTCAGGGGTCTGAACACTGAAGCTTTCTTT	CASSFRGLNTEAFF
.	TRBJ2-7	TRBD2	TRBV27	TGTGCCAGCAGTCTACTAGCGGGAGCCTCCTACGAGCAGTACTTC	CASSLLAGASYEQYF
.	TRBJ1-1	TRBD1	TRBV27	TGTGCCAGCAGTCTGACAGGGTCAGTCTACGAGGCTTTCTTT	CASSLTGSVYEAFF
few	TRBJ1-3	TRBD1	TRBV4-2	TGTGCCAGCAGCCAAGATCAAGGGGGCCTAGACTCTGGAAACACCATATATTTT	CASSQDQGGLDSGNTIYF
few	TRBJ1-1	.	TRBV6-5	TGTGCCAGCAGTTACTCGACTAACAGGGTCAACACTGAAGCTTTCTTT	CASSYSTNRVNTEAFF
few	TRBJ1-1	.	TRBV10-1	TGCGCCAGCCAGAGGTTTAGGCAGCCCAGGGTGAACACTGAAGCTTTCTTT	CASQRFRQPRVNTEAFF
few	TRBJ2-1	.	TRBV9	TGTGCCAGCTCCCCCAGCGCTCTCTACAATGAGCAGTTCTTC	CASSPSALYNEQFF
few	TRBJ2-7	.	TRBV10-3	TGTGCCATCAGTGAGCGCCCGGAAACAGTCGGTTTCTCCTACGAGCAGTACTTC	CAISERPETVGFSYEQYF
.	TRBJ1-4	TRBD1	TRBV7-9	TGTGCCAGCAGCTTACAGGGGGCGCTTAATGAAAAACTGTTTTTT	CASSLQGALNEKLFF
few	TRBJ1-4	.	TRBV30	TGTGCCGCAAAAACAGGGCGGCTTAATGAAAAACTGTTTTTT	CAAKTGRLNEKLFF
.	TRBJ2-1	TRBD2	TRBV7-9	TGTGCCAGCAGCTTGGGACTAGCGGGGAGGTACAATGAGCAGTTCTTC	CASSLGLAGRYNEQFF
few	TRBJ2-1	TRBD2	TRBV29-1	TGCAGCGTTGGTGGTCTAGCGGGGGGGTACAATGAGCAGTTCTTC	CSVGGLAGGYNEQFF
.	TRBJ2-7	TRBD2	TRBV28	TGTGCCAGCAGTTTAGGGACTAGCGGGATCGCGTCCTACGAGCAGTACTTC	CASSLGTSGIASYEQYF
few	TRBJ2-7	TRBD1	TRBV4-1	TGCGCCAGCAGCCAAGATCACAGGGGCAACTACGAGCAGTACTTC	CASSQDHRGNYEQYF
.	TRBJ2-5	TRBD1	TRBV4-2	TGTGCCAGCAGCCCGCGGACAGGGAAGGGTCTTGAGACCCAGTACTTC	CASSPRTGKGLETQYF
.	TRBJ1-1	TRBD1	TRBV10-3	TGTGCCATCAGAATGGGACAGGGGGGTACGAACACTGAAGCTTTCTTT	CAIRMGQGGTNTEAFF
.	TRBJ2-1	.	TRBV9	TGTGCCAGCAGCGTAGAAGGTTGGGGCCTGAACTCCTACAATGAGCAGTTCTTC	CASSVEGWGLNSYNEQFF
few	TRBJ2-7	TRBD1	TRBV27	TGTGCCAGCAGTCTGACAGGGAACGAGCAGTACTTC	CASSLTGNEQYF
.	TRBJ1-1	.	TRBV25-1	TGTGCCAGCAGTGTCTCAGGAGAAGCTTTCTTT	CASSVSGEAFF
.	TRBJ1-4	.	TRBV21-1	TGTGCCAGCAGCAAACAAGGTCAGGGGGAAGGAAAACTGTTTTTT	CASSKQGQGEGKLFF
.	TRBJ1-1	TRBD1	TRBV6-1	TGTGCCAGCATCATACAGGGGTTGAACACTGAAGCTTTCTTT	CASIIQGLNTEAFF
.	TRBJ2-7	.	TRBV30	TGTGCCTGGACCCATGACACTGTCGAGCAGTACTTC	CAWTHDTVEQYF
.	TRBJ2-7	.	TRBV30	TGTGCCTGGAGTAATGAGTACGAGCAGTACTTC	CAWSNEYEQYF
few	TRBJ2-5	.	TRBV7-9	TGTGCCAGCAGCCCCCGTGTGGGGGCTCGTCCCCAGTACTTC	CASSPRVGARPQYF
few	TRBJ1-3	.	TRBV4-1	TGCGCCAGCAGCCAAAGCCCGGGGGGGCCGATCTCTGGAAACACCATATATTTT	CASSQSPGGPISGNTIYF
.	TRBJ2-3	.	TRBV7-2	TGTGCCAGCAGAAGCGTCTGGGATACGCAGTATTTT	CASRSVWDTQYF
.	TRBJ1-1	TRBD1	TRBV28	TGTGCCAGCAGTATACCGACAGGGGGGAACACTGAAGCTTTCTTT	CASSIPTGGNTEAFF